This T cell receptor beta chain was recorded in a study of OX40 agonist ivuxolimab in advanced cancers. Whole-study results and caveats: Dosing at 0.1 to 3.0 mg/kg was accompanied by clonal expansion of CD4+ and CD8+ blood T cells by week 6.

On this clone itself: Antigen: not known.

This CDR3 is built from 14 residues. From germline, CDR1 is SGHNT and CDR2 YYREEE (reference sequence). V shed 1 base and J shed 8 bases, with 15 bases lying between them. Only in-frame clones appear in the TCRdb table, and some are missing; sequencing was by immunoSEQ multiplex PCR. The sample records 45,000 to 55,000 clones, nearly 90% being singletons. The clonotype was recovered from an adult with an advanced solid tumor such as melanoma, head and neck, liver or kidney cancer. The chain combines TRBV5-4 with TRBJ1-2; D gene ambiguous. The sample here was CD4+ or CD8+ T cells sorted from blood, taken in a trial of the OX40 agonist ivuxolimab. The CDR3 DNA is TGTGCCAGCAGCTTGATAGGGCCCCCCATGGGCTACACCTTC. This encodes CASSLIGPPMGYTF.